Sequencing of this TCR beta chain was carried out in a study of CD8+CD57+ T cells in acquired aplastic anemia. Study-wide results and caveats: Between patients and controls, over 25 CD8+ CDR3 sequences were found in common.

As for this clonotype: What it binds is not known.

For CDR3 and TCR beta VDJ profiling, genomic DNA was the template used. Via MiXCR, TCRdb re-called the reads, giving one row per CDR3 protein. The sample consists of roughly 160,000 distinct CDR3 sequences, 71% of them appearing once. Patients picked for sequencing had shown CD8+CD57+ cell expansion detected by flow cytometry. Patients, without exception, had severe acquired aplastic anemia. Patients had undergone no therapy by the time their blood was sampled. Trimming removed 5 bases from V and 2 bases from J; junction bases left unmatched: 15. Per germline, CDR1 SGHTA and CDR2 FQGNSA. This CDR3 is 20 amino acids long.

Sequencing was done on a sample of sorted CD4+, CD8+, or CD8+CD57+ T cells (not recorded which) from PBMCs. The TCR originated in a human donor with aplastic anemia. V gene TRBV7-2 combines with J gene TRBJ2-7; 16 nucleotides match TRBD2. This chain's CDR3 is CASSAPPGLAGGPRAYEQYF. As DNA, the CDR3 is TGTGCCAGCAGCGCACCACCGGGACTAGCGGGAGGGCCGAGGGCCTACGAGCAGTACTTC. The variable domain in full, with the rest retrieved from reference TRBV7-2 and TRBJ2-7, is GAGVSQSPSNKVTEKGKDVELRCDPISGHTALYWYRQSLGQGLEFLIYFQGNSAPDKSGLPSDRFSAERTGGSVSTLTIQRTQQEDSAVYLCASSAPPGLAGGPRAYEQYFGPGTRLTVT.